This is a list of T cell receptor beta chains from one sample in a study of T cells expressing NK-cell markers. TCRdb reprocessed the 5' RACE reads, keeping one entry per CDR3 protein, no DNA. The sample's table shows 500,000 to 700,000 distinct CDR3 sequences. Sequencing used blood T cells: a sorted CD56 or NKG2C T cell subset, CD4+ or CD8+ T cells, or bulk PBMC T cells (not recorded which). The receptors here all came from a man aged 18-30 years in good health. Each CDR3 is given with its conserved first and last residue.

cdr3_length j_call v_call cdr3_aa
15 TRBJ2-5 TRBV12-3/TRBV12-4 CASSLVGGREETQYF
14 TRBJ1-1 TRBV7-2 CASSLVVGGTEAFF
15 TRBJ2-7 TRBV6-1 CASSDKTGLPYEQYF
15 TRBJ2-7 TRBV5-1 CASSPGPLAGGEQYF
18 TRBJ2-2 TRBV10-3 CAISEKGLAVSNTGELFF
15 TRBJ2-3 TRBV4-3 CASSLGTGWTDTQYF
15 TRBJ2-7 TRBV6-2/TRBV6-3 CASSYYLQVSYEQYF
17 TRBJ1-5 TRBV12-3/TRBV12-4 CASSPGLPSYSNQPQHF
13 TRBJ2-1 TRBV12-3/TRBV12-4 CASSLGLAGLKFF
16 TRBJ2-7 TRBV7-2 CASSSAGPSGVYEQYF
12 TRBJ2-1 TRBV18 CASSEGLHEQFF
15 TRBJ1-5 TRBV11-2 CASSLETGSNQPQHF
15 TRBJ2-7 TRBV6-2/TRBV6-3 CASSSPSGRAREQYF
14 TRBJ2-7 TRBV7-2 CASSLYPVKYEQYF
15 TRBJ2-1 TRBV7-9 CASSIAGTGLNEQFF
15 TRBJ2-7 TRBV21-1 CASSPRQRGGGEQYF
16 TRBJ2-5 TRBV7-2 CASSSFARAVQETQYF
15 TRBJ2-2 TRBV5-1 CASSLGQGPIGELFF
14 TRBJ1-6 TRBV4-2 CASSPGQSVSPLHF
15 TRBJ2-3 TRBV16 CASSQSGQGRDTQYF
16 TRBJ2-3 TRBV5-1 CASSIQLAGAADTQYF
14 TRBJ2-3 TRBV5-1 CASSLVLGGDTQYF
15 TRBJ2-1 TRBV5-5 CASSWGQETNYEQFF
13 TRBJ2-3 TRBV18 CASSPTESNTQYF
13 TRBJ2-3 TRBV19 CASQGWESDTQYF
17 TRBJ2-5 TRBV5-3 CATQDRQGWGGQETQYF
15 TRBJ2-7 TRBV7-9 CASSLSQGGSYEQYF
11 TRBJ2-3 TRBV29-1 CSFEGQGLQYF
15 TRBJ2-4 TRBV5-5 CASSSPRRGKNIQYF
15 TRBJ2-3 TRBV29-1 CSEQASGEFTDTQYF
14 TRBJ2-7 TRBV5-1 CASSTTGVPDEQYF
18 TRBJ2-5 TRBV15 CATSRIPGLAGASETQYF
16 TRBJ2-5 TRBV7-2 CASSWLTAGIGETQYF
17 TRBJ1-1 TRBV5-1 CASSERRIPGQMAEAFF
16 TRBJ2-2 TRBV7-2 CASSVQGGRDTGELFF
18 TRBJ2-4 TRBV12-3/TRBV12-4 CASSFAGQTLLAKNIQYF
16 TRBJ2-4 TRBV15 CATRTRQGTAKNIQYF
12 TRBJ2-5 TRBV29-1 CSALAEEETQYF
17 TRBJ2-1 TRBV11-2 CASSLVRGRESHNEQFF
16 TRBJ2-1 TRBV24-1 CATSGYGTGSYNEQFF